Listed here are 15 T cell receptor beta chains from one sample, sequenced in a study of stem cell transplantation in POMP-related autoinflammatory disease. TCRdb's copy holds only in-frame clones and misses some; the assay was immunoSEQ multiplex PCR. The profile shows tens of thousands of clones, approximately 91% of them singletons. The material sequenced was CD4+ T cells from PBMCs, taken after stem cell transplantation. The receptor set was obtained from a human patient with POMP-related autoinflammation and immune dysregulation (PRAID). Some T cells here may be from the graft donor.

The CDR3 sequence is CASSLDRYGYTF. CDR3 DNA sequence: TGCGCCAGCAGCCTAGACAGATATGGCTACACCTTC. The chain is built from TRBV5-1 and TRBJ1-2; tentatively, D is TRBD1 (5 bases). This CDR3 contains 12 residues. From germline, CDR1 is SGHRS and CDR2 YFSETQ. V shed 4 bases and J shed 5 bases, with 9 bases lying between them.

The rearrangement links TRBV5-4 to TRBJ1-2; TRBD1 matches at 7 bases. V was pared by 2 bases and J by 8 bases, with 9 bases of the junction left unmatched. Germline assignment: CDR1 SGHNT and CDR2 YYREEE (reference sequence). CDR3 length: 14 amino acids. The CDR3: CASSFKLQGGGYTF. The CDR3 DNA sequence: TGTGCCAGCAGCTTTAAACTCCAGGGGGGAGGCTACACCTTC.

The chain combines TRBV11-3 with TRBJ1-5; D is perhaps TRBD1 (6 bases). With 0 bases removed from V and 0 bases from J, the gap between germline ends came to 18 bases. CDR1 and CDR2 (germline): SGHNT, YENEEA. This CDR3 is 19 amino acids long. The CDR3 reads CASSLDRPGETNSNQPQHF. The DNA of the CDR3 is TGTGCCAGCAGCTTAGATCGGCCAGGGGAAACCAATAGCAATCAGCCCCAGCATTTT. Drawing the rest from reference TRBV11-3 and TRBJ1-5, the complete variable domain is EAGVVQSPRYKIIEKKQPVAFWCNPISGHNTLYWYLQNLGQGPELLIRYENEEAVDDSQLPKDRFSAERLKGVDSTLKIQPAELGDSAVYLCASSLDRPGETNSNQPQHFGDGTRLSIL.

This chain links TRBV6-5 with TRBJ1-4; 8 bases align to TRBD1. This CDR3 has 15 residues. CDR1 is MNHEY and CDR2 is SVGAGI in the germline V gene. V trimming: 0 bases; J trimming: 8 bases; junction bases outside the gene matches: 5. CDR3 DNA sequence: TGTGCCAGCAGTTACTCGGCAGGGGGCGGGGAAAAACTGTTTTTT. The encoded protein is CASSYSAGGGEKLFF.

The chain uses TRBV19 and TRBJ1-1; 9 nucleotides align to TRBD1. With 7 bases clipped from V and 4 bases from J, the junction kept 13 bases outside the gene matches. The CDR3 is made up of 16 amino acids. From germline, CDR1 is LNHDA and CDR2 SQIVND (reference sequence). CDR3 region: CASTKGTGLWGTEAFF. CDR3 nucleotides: TGTGCCAGTACCAAGGGGACAGGGCTTTGGGGCACTGAAGCTTTCTTT.

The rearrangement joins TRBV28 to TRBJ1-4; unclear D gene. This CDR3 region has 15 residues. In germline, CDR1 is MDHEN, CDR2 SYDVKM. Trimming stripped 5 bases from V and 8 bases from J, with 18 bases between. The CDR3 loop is CASSIREARGEKLFF. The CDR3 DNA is TGTGCCAGCAGTATCCGGGAGGCCCGCGGGGAAAAACTGTTTTTT.

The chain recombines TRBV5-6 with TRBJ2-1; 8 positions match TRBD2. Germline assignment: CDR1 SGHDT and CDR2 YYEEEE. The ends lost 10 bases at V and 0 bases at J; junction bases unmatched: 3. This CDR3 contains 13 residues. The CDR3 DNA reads TGTGCCCCCAGCGGGAGCTCCTACAATGAGCAGTTCTTC. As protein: CAPSGSSYNEQFF.

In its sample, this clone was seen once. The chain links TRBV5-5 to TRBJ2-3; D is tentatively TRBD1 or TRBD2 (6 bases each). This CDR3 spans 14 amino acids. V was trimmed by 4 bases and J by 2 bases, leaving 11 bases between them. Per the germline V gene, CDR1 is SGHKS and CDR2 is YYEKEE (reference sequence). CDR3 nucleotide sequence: TGTGCCAGCAGCCGAGGGGGGCACACAGATACGCAGTATTTT. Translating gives CASSRGGHTDTQYF.

The CDR3 here is CASSVATGRTFTDTQYF. For the CDR3, the DNA is TGTGCCAGCAGCGTAGCTACGGGAAGGACTTTCACAGATACGCAGTATTTT. The chain combines TRBV9 with TRBJ2-3; D may be TRBD2 (5 bases). The CDR3 runs 17 residues. Germline CDR1 SGDLS, CDR2 YYNGEE. Between the trimmed V and J ends, which lost 0 bases and 2 bases, there was a span of 16 bases.

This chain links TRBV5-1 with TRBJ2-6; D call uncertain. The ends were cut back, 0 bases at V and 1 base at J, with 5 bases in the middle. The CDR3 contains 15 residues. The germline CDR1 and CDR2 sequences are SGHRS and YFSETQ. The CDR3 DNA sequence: TGCGCCAGCAGCTTGGACCGGTCTGGGGCCAACGTCCTGACTTTC. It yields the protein CASSLDRSGANVLTF.

For the CDR3, the DNA is TGCAGTGCTAGTGATCCCTGGGGCAATCAGCCCCAGCATTTT. As protein: CSASDPWGNQPQHF. This chain uses TRBV20-1 with TRBJ1-5; D not certain. The CDR3 sequence is 14 residues long. The germline CDR1 and CDR2 sequences are DFQATT and SNEGSKA (reference sequence). V was cut by 3 bases and J by 2 bases, with 11 bases left in between.

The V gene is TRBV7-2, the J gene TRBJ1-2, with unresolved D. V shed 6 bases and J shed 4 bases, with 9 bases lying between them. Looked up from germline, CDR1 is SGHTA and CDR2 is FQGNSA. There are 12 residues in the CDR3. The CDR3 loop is CASSTVSYGYTF. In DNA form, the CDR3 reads TGTGCCAGCAGTACAGTTTCCTATGGCTACACCTTC.

CDR3 region: CASSPGGGQETQYF. The CDR3 nucleotides read TGTGCCAGCAGCCCTGGGGGGGGCCAAGAGACCCAGTACTTC. The chain joins TRBV7-9 to TRBJ2-5; 7 bases are a match to TRBD2. V shed 5 bases and J 1 base; nucleotides not matched to a gene: 4. This CDR3 spans 14 amino acids. Germline lookup yields CDR1 SEHNR and CDR2 FQNEAQ (reference sequence).

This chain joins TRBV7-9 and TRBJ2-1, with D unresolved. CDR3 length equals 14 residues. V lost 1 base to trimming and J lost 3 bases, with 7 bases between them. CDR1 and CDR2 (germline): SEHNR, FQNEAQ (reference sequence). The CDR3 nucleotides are TGTGCCAGCAGCTTAGGCGGAAACTACAATGAGCAGTTCTTC. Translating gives CASSLGGNYNEQFF.

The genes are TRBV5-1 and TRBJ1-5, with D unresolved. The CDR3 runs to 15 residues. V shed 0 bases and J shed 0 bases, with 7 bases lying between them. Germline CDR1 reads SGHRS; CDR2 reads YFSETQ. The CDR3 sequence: CASSLGHDSNQPQHF. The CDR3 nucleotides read TGCGCCAGCAGCTTGGGACACGATAGCAATCAGCCCCAGCATTTT.